The 10 T cell receptor beta chains below all came from one sample that was sequenced in a study of blood T cells in healthy people across ages. Combining a sample-barcoded 5' primer with a J-beta primer mix, a second PCR ran for 7 to 11 cycles. TCRdb reprocessed the 5' RACE reads via MiXCR and lists one record per CDR3 protein. Here the sample spans approximately 2,000,000 distinct CDR3 sequences, roughly two fifths being singletons. Sequenced material: blood. Receptors were obtained from a human donor in good health.

On this clonotype: This may stem from a read error, because a much larger clone lies one nucleotide away. The CDR3 region is CASSVTGGASYEQYF. The CDR3 DNA sequence: TGTGCCAGCAGTGTAACAGGGGGCGCGTCCTACGAGCAGTACTTC. J is TRBJ2-7 and V is TRBV27, with 9 bases that match TRBD1. CDR3 length equals 15 residues. V was clipped by 5 bases and J by 1 base; unmatched bases: 6. The germline gives CDR1 MNHEY, CDR2 SMNVEV (reference sequence).

There are a few counts of this clonotype. CDR3 loop: CSATPPGTRGAYEQYF. CDR3 sequence (DNA): TGCAGTGCTACACCCCCCGGGACTAGGGGGGCCTACGAGCAGTACTTC. J is TRBJ2-7 and V is TRBV20-1; 8 nucleotides match TRBD2. The CDR3 spans 16 residues. V shed 4 bases and J 2 bases; nucleotides not matched to a gene: 13. The germline V gene encodes CDR1 DFQATT and CDR2 SNEGSKA (reference sequence).

The CDR3 bases are TGTGCCAGCAGCGCACAGGGATCGACTATCGATGACTACACCTTC. Protein: CASSAQGSTIDDYTF. The chain carries TRBV7-2 and TRBJ1-2; D is perhaps TRBD1 (6 bases). CDR3 size: 15 residues. Trimming shortened V by 5 bases and J by 10 bases, and 23 bases separated the two germline ends. CDR1 is SGHTA and CDR2 is FQGNSA in the germline V gene.

This sequence joins TRBV5-5 and TRBJ1-6; D is undetermined. The CDR3 loop spans 17 amino acids. The germline V gene has CDR1 SGHKS and CDR2 YYEKEE (reference sequence). V shed 1 base and J shed 5 bases, with 16 bases lying between them. In DNA, the CDR3 is TGTGCCAGCAGCTTGTCGCCAGTTGGGCGCGATAATTCACCCCTCCACTTT. It is translated as CASSLSPVGRDNSPLHF.

The chain has TRBV14 and TRBJ2-7; 7 bases agree with TRBD2. V lost 4 bases, J lost 3 bases, and 6 bases stayed unmatched. Germline assignment: CDR1 SGHDN and CDR2 FVKESK. The CDR3 contains 14 residues. CDR3 region: CASSRAGELYEQYF. The CDR3 coding sequence is TGTGCCAGCAGCCGTGCGGGGGAACTCTACGAGCAGTACTTC.

The V and J genes are TRBV2 and TRBJ1-1, with D possibly being TRBD1 (5 bases). The germline V gene encodes CDR1 SNHLY and CDR2 FYNNEI. The CDR3 is 15 residues long. The V end was cut by 4 bases, the J end by 4 bases, with 16 bases between. CDR3 region: CASSASTGTFTEAFF. CDR3 nucleotides: TGTGCCAGCAGTGCTTCCACCGGGACTTTCACTGAAGCTTTCTTT.

The chain recombines TRBV6-2 or TRBV6-3 with TRBJ2-5, with 7 positions matching TRBD2. Germline CDR1 MNHEY, CDR2 SVGEGT. V was clipped by 6 bases and J by 4 bases; unmatched bases: 11. This CDR3 region has 15 residues. CDR3 sequence: CASRSVGTNRETQYF. For the CDR3, the DNA is TGTGCCAGCAGATCGGTAGGGACTAATCGAGAGACCCAGTACTTC.

This clonotype was observed a few times. The chain combines TRBV4-2 with TRBJ2-3; weak D call: TRBD2 (5 bases). Trimming shortened V by 0 bases and J by 2 bases, and 9 bases separated the two germline ends. The CDR3 has 15 amino acids. Germline V CDR1 and CDR2: LGHNA, YNFKEQ. CDR3 region: CASSQESRVTDTQYF. DNA for the CDR3: TGTGCCAGCAGCCAAGAATCGCGGGTCACAGATACGCAGTATTTT.

The sample holds a few counts of this clonotype. The chain uses TRBV5-1 and TRBJ1-1, with TRBD1 matching over 10 bases. The germline V gene encodes CDR1 SGHRS and CDR2 YFSETQ. With 5 bases clipped from V and 2 bases from J, the junction kept 6 bases outside the gene matches. This CDR3 contains 15 residues. The CDR3 bases are TGCGCCAGCAGTAGACAGGGGGCGTCTAACACTGAAGCTTTCTTT. Translated: CASSRQGASNTEAFF.

The chain has TRBV13 and TRBJ1-2, with D tentatively TRBD1 (6 bases). The CDR3 sequence is 14 residues long. The germline V gene encodes CDR1 PRHDT and CDR2 FYEKMQ (reference sequence). Trimming took 3 bases from V and 3 from J, leaving 11 bases between them. Here the CDR3 DNA reads TGTGCCAGCAGCTTTACCAGGACAGACTATGGCTACACCTTC. Protein product: CASSFTRTDYGYTF.